This is a list of T cell receptor beta chains from one sample in a study of vaccination effects on CD4 cells after COVID-19. Sequencing was performed with immunoSEQ multiplex PCR; in TCRdb, only in-frame clones are kept and a portion is missing. The sample has tens of thousands of clones; 76% are singletons. These receptors lack a known antigen. The sequences come from CD4+ T cells from PBMCs cultured without peptide, collected after COVID-19 vaccination. These receptors were collected from a human donor who had a prior SARS-CoV-2 infection. CDR3s leave out the opening cysteine and the closing phenylalanine or tryptophan. D genes are given only for firm matches.

CDR3 protein: ASSIGLLYGYT
V gene: TRBV9
J gene: TRBJ1-2
D gene: .

CDR3 protein: ASSDPGQGAGQPQH
V gene: TRBV6-6
J gene: TRBJ1-5
D gene: TRBD1

CDR3 protein: ASSQVGDKGTEAF
V gene: TRBV14
J gene: TRBJ1-1
D gene: .

CDR3 protein: ASSGTGEGTQY
V gene: TRBV2
J gene: TRBJ2-5
D gene: TRBD2

CDR3 protein: ASSIVVASGMTRQY
V gene: TRBV11-2
J gene: TRBJ2-3
D gene: TRBD2

CDR3 protein: ASSLVDTEAF
V gene: TRBV5-6
J gene: TRBJ1-1
D gene: .

CDR3 protein: ATGFGAKNIQY
V gene: TRBV19
J gene: TRBJ2-4
D gene: .

CDR3 protein: ASKRQGANEQY
V gene: TRBV19
J gene: TRBJ2-7
D gene: TRBD1

CDR3 protein: AWSRSSGSGNTIY
V gene: TRBV30
J gene: TRBJ1-3
D gene: .

CDR3 protein: ASSLAPGGAKDSNQPQH
V gene: TRBV7-6
J gene: TRBJ1-5
D gene: TRBD1

CDR3 protein: ASRAGGSAGNTIY
V gene: TRBV25-1
J gene: TRBJ1-3
D gene: TRBD1

CDR3 protein: ASSLVYRDNLIDPYEQY
V gene: TRBV11-3
J gene: TRBJ2-7
D gene: .

CDR3 protein: ASSLDGIYEQY
V gene: TRBV5-4
J gene: TRBJ2-7
D gene: .

CDR3 protein: ASDIAASTDTQY
V gene: TRBV7-8
J gene: TRBJ2-3
D gene: .

CDR3 protein: ASSLKGGYEQY
V gene: TRBV27
J gene: TRBJ2-7
D gene: .

CDR3 protein: ASSEARTNTEAF
V gene: TRBV6-1
J gene: TRBJ1-1
D gene: .

CDR3 protein: ASRLLVGVVRCSPLH
V gene: TRBV21-1
J gene: TRBJ1-6
D gene: .

CDR3 protein: ASRLYDIYTEAF
V gene: TRBV2
J gene: TRBJ1-1
D gene: .

CDR3 protein: ASSPNRAGQGIQY
V gene: TRBV19
J gene: TRBJ2-4
D gene: TRBD1

CDR3 protein: AIKRGYSSYNSPLH
V gene: TRBV19
J gene: TRBJ1-6
D gene: .

CDR3 protein: ATGHFLSYNSPLH
V gene: TRBV6-5
J gene: TRBJ1-6
D gene: .

CDR3 protein: ATSGEAGNTIY
V gene: TRBV15
J gene: TRBJ1-3
D gene: .

CDR3 protein: SARGQGELF
V gene: TRBV20-1
J gene: TRBJ2-2
D gene: .

CDR3 protein: ASSLGPSQPQH
V gene: TRBV7-2
J gene: TRBJ1-5
D gene: .